The clone carrying this T cell receptor beta chain showed up just a few times. Its antigen remains unidentified. This entry is derived from a study of T cell responses to AZD1222 COVID-19 vaccine. Method: immunoSEQ multiplex PCR; TCRdb's copy keeps in-frame clones and lacks some. The table includes tens of thousands of clones, around 86% detected once. Findings of the study overall: Spike-spanning, vaccine-associated CD4 TCRs were dominant at 160-218 and 743-854. Sampling captured repertoires only after the peak T cell response.

Trimming took off 1 base at V and 1 base at J, with 11 bases between the two ends. The CDR3 runs to 16 residues. Germline V lookup: CDR1 SGHVS, CDR2 FNYEAQ. The gene calls are TRBV7-6 and TRBJ2-1; D is tentatively TRBD1 or TRBD2 (6 bases each). The receptor comes from an adult in good health. The source was peripheral blood, collected on day 0 of AZD1222 vaccination. CDR3 nucleotide sequence: TGTGCCAGCAGCTTAGGGGGGGCTAGTTCCTACAATGAGCAGTTCTTC. It translates to CASSLGGASSYNEQFF.